This T cell receptor beta chain was observed in a study of Ad26.COV2.S vaccination and SARS-CoV-2 variants. Looked up from germline, CDR1 is SGHAT and CDR2 is FQNNGV. CDR3 length: 17 residues. V lost 1 base, J lost 4 bases, and 8 bases stayed unmatched. Study results and limitations: Reportedly, spike-specific CD8+ and CD4+ T cell responses achieved substantial breadth once vaccination had taken place.

Regarding treatment: about 20 received Ad26.COV2.S at low or high dose, single or two shots; about 5 received placebo; per-sample allocation not given. At day 63 after the first vaccine or placebo injection, samples were drawn. For this clone: The antigen is undetermined.

Produced via immunoSEQ multiplex PCR; TCRdb's table is partial and in-frame only. The table lists approximately 240,000 clones, around 87% of them singletons. This TCR came from a person between 18 and 65 years old who received the Ad26.COV2.S COVID-19 vaccine or a placebo. The gene calls are TRBV11-2 and TRBJ2-5; 11 nucleotides line up with TRBD2. Sequenced here: peripheral blood, sampled in a trial of Ad26.COV2.S vaccine versus placebo. Here the CDR3 reads CASSLAILAGVGETQYF. The CDR3 nucleotides read TGTGCCAGCAGCTTAGCCATACTAGCGGGGGTCGGAGAGACCCAGTACTTC.